What follows are 27 T cell receptor beta chains derived from one specimen sequenced in a study of blood T cell repertoires in COVID-19. The protocol was immunoSEQ multiplex PCR, while the TCRdb copy is restricted to in-frame clones and leaves out a portion. The sample consists of some 200,000 clones, 70% to 85% of them appearing once. The sample was peripheral blood. The receptors here all came from a human donor with acute or convalescent COVID-19. The donor label of this sample is uncertain.

The J gene is TRBJ1-5, the V gene TRBV19; D is unclear. V was trimmed by 3 bases and J by 4 bases, leaving 10 bases between them. The CDR3 sequence is 14 residues long. CDR1 is LNHDA, CDR2 SQIVND, per germline (reference sequence). Written as DNA, the CDR3 is TGTGCCAGTAGTATTCGGCCGGGGAATCAGCCCCAGCATTTT. This encodes CASSIRPGNQPQHF.

This clone was recorded only once. The chain links TRBV6-5 to TRBJ2-2; D remains unclear. The germline V gene has CDR1 MNHEY and CDR2 SVGAGI. This CDR3 is built from 13 residues. V gave up 6 bases and J gave up 4 bases, with 9 bases separating them. The CDR3, as DNA: TGTGCCAGCAGCCGAGACACCACCGGGGAGCTGTTTTTT. Its translation is CASSRDTTGELFF.

V is TRBV28 and J is TRBJ1-5; TRBD1 might be the D (5 bases). This CDR3 has 18 amino acids. Trimming took off 3 bases at V and 7 bases at J, with 25 bases between the two ends. Germline values: CDR1 MDHEN, CDR2 SYDVKM. The DNA for the CDR3 is TGTGCCAGCAGTTTCTCGGGGGTGTCTAGGGTCCTCGAGCAGCCCCAGCATTTT. Translated: CASSFSGVSRVLEQPQHF. The variable domain in full, with the rest retrieved from reference TRBV28 and TRBJ1-5, is DVKVTQSSRYLVKRTGEKVFLECVQDMDHENMFWYRQDPGLGLRLIYFSYDVKMKEKGDIPEGYSVSREKKERFSLILESASTNQTSMYLCASSFSGVSRVLEQPQHFGDGTRLSIL.

The chain uses TRBV18 and TRBJ2-7; perhaps TRBD2 as D (5 bases). The CDR3 extends over 13 amino acids. Germline CDR1 and CDR2: KGHSH and LQKENI. The V gene lost 3 bases and the J gene lost 9 bases, with 15 bases spanning the gap. CDR3 amino acids: CASSPADLVPQYF. In nucleotides, the CDR3 is TGTGCCAGCTCACCGGCGGACTTGGTCCCGCAGTACTTC.

This clone was counted only a few times. The chain recombines TRBV29-1 with TRBJ1-2; tentatively, D is TRBD1 (6 bases). The CDR3 totals 12 residues. V was shortened by 5 bases and J by 4 bases, with 11 bases between the two germline ends. Germline CDR1 reads SQVTM; CDR2 reads ANQGSEA. The CDR3 sequence is CSVLTGIYGYTF. CDR3 DNA: TGCAGCGTTCTTACAGGGATCTATGGCTACACCTTC.

V is TRBV20-1 and J is TRBJ2-1; D gene ambiguous. The CDR3 is 12 residues long. CDR1 is DFQATT, CDR2 SNEGSKA, per germline (reference sequence). V lost 3 bases and J 8 bases, leaving 11 bases between the germline ends. The CDR3 nucleotides read TGCAGTGCTAGTTTCGCGAACGATGAGCAGTTCTTC. Protein: CSASFANDEQFF.

The chain links TRBV27 to TRBJ1-4, with D possibly being TRBD1 (5 bases). Trimming shortened V by 7 bases and J by 3 bases, and 15 bases separated the two germline ends. Germline CDR1 MNHEY, CDR2 SMNVEV (reference sequence). CDR3 length: 15 amino acids. The DNA of the CDR3 is TGTGCCAGCACTCAGCTCGGACAAGCTAATGAAAAACTGTTTTTT. As protein: CASTQLGQANEKLFF.

The chain is built from TRBV18 and TRBJ1-6; no clear D gene. Trimming removed 2 bases at V and 5 bases at J, with 10 bases between. The germline V gene has CDR1 KGHSH and CDR2 LQKENI. The CDR3 extends over 15 amino acids. DNA of the CDR3: TGTGCCAGCTCACCATTTGAGGGAAATAATTCACCCCTCCACTTT. This gives the protein CASSPFEGNNSPLHF.

The chain is built from TRBV9 and TRBJ1-3; D is possibly TRBD1 (5 bases). The germline V gene encodes CDR1 SGDLS and CDR2 YYNGEE. The CDR3 is made up of 16 amino acids. The V gene lost 4 bases and the J gene lost 1 base, with 15 bases spanning the gap. CDR3 amino acids: CASSTVGTMSGNTIYF. The CDR3 region has the DNA TGTGCCAGCAGCACCGTGGGGACTATGTCTGGAAACACCATATATTTT. Together with reference TRBV9 and TRBJ1-3, the CDR3 gives the full variable domain: DSGVTQTPKHLITATGQRVTLRCSPRSGDLSVYWYQQSLDQGLQFLIQYYNGEERAKGNILERFSAQQFPDLHSELNLSSLELGDSALYFCASSTVGTMSGNTIYFGEGSWLTVV.

The chain employs TRBV5-8 and TRBJ1-2; no firm D call. Per germline, CDR1 SGHTS and CDR2 YDEGEE. The CDR3 is made up of 14 amino acids. The V gene lost 3 bases and the J gene lost 8 bases, with 17 bases spanning the gap. The CDR3 nucleotides are TGTGCCAGCAGCTCCCGGCCCAGCGGAGGAGGCTACACCTTC. Amino acid sequence: CASSSRPSGGGYTF.

The J gene is TRBJ2-1, the V gene TRBV25-1; D is possibly TRBD2 (6 bases). Germline V gene data show CDR1 as MGHDK and CDR2 as SYGVNS. The CDR3 runs 13 residues. V dropped 7 bases and J dropped 6 bases, with 13 bases sitting between them. The CDR3 DNA sequence: TGTGCCAGCATAGCGGTGGGGGGCAATGAGCAGTTCTTC. Translation gives CASIAVGGNEQFF. Complete variable domain (other parts from reference TRBV25-1 and TRBJ2-1): EADIYQTPRYLVIGTGKKITLECSQTMGHDKMYWYQQDPGMELHLIHYSYGVNSTEKGDLSSESTVSRIRTEHFPLTLESARPSHTSQYLCASIAVGGNEQFFGPGTRLTVL.

V gene TRBV28 combines with J gene TRBJ2-1; tentatively, D is TRBD2 (6 bases). CDR1 is MDHEN, CDR2 SYDVKM, per germline. The CDR3 totals 13 residues. V lost 2 bases and J lost 16, with 18 bases in between. The chain's CDR3 is CASSLGVAVSGFF. The CDR3 DNA reads as TGTGCCAGCAGTTTAGGGGTAGCGGTCAGCGGATTCTTC.

This chain connects TRBV19 to TRBJ1-5, with D uncertain. Germline CDR1 and CDR2: LNHDA and SQIVND (reference sequence). This CDR3 is built from 14 residues. Trimming removed 3 bases from V and 3 bases from J, with 9 bases in between. CDR3 residues: CASSMSGNNQPQHF. The DNA for the CDR3 is TGTGCCAGTAGTATGTCAGGAAACAATCAGCCCCAGCATTTT.

The rearrangement joins TRBV28 to TRBJ1-2, with 7 bases aligning to TRBD1. The V segment lost 5 bases and the J segment 6 bases; nucleotides outside the gene matches: 3. Germline V gene data show CDR1 as MDHEN and CDR2 as SYDVKM. The CDR3 extends over 12 amino acids. As DNA, the CDR3 is TGTGCCAGCAGTCCCGACAGGGATGGCTACACCTTC. This translates into CASSPDRDGYTF.

The DNA of the CDR3 is TGTGCCAGTAGTACGACAGGGTTCAATCAGCCCCAGCATTTT. The encoded protein is CASSTTGFNQPQHF. V usage is TRBV19 and J usage is TRBJ1-5; 7 nucleotides line up with TRBD1. J was trimmed by 3 bases and V by 4 bases; bases with no gene match: 3. Looked up from germline, CDR1 is LNHDA and CDR2 is SQIVND (reference sequence). CDR3 length: 14 amino acids.

The rearrangement links TRBV3-1 (or the pseudogene TRBV3-2) to TRBJ2-3; 7 bases align to TRBD2. After removal of 3 bases from V and 0 bases from J, the junction contained 12 bases not matched to a gene. The CDR3 contains 18 residues. CDR1 is LGHDT and CDR2 is YNNKEL in the germline V gene (reference sequence). In DNA form, the CDR3 reads TGTGCCAGCAGCCAGGGGAGGGCTAGCGGAGGTAGCACAGATACGCAGTATTTT. Translation gives CASSQGRASGGSTDTQYF.

The genes are TRBV5-8 and TRBJ1-1; 8 bases are a match to TRBD1. The CDR3 runs to 15 residues. Germline V gives CDR1 SGHTS, CDR2 YDEGEE. After removal of 4 bases from V and 2 bases from J, the junction contained 7 bases not matched to a gene. The CDR3 loop reads CASSGQGRFNTEAFF. The CDR3 region has the DNA TGTGCCAGCAGCGGACAGGGAAGGTTTAACACTGAAGCTTTCTTT.

The chain links TRBV6-4 to TRBJ1-1, with TRBD1 matching over 8 bases. Trimming took 6 bases from V and 2 from J; bases not matched to a gene: 8. There are 15 residues in the CDR3. CDR1 is MRHNA and CDR2 is SNTAGT in the germline V gene. CDR3: CASREQGVGNTEAFF. The CDR3 nucleotides read TGTGCCAGCAGGGAACAGGGGGTAGGTAACACTGAAGCTTTCTTT.

The chain joins TRBV10-3 to TRBJ2-2; possible D gene TRBD1, 6 bases. From germline, CDR1 is ENHRY and CDR2 SYGVKD. V was cut by 5 bases and J by 2 bases, with 12 bases left in between. The CDR3 runs to 15 residues. Here the CDR3 reads CAISFDRTNTGELFF. CDR3 sequence (DNA): TGTGCCATCAGTTTTGACAGGACAAACACCGGGGAGCTGTTTTTT.

The chain couples TRBV10-3 to TRBJ2-1; D is possibly TRBD1 (5 bases). Germline V gene data show CDR1 as ENHRY and CDR2 as SYGVKD. CDR3 size: 11 residues. V gave up 9 bases and J gave up 9 bases, with 12 bases separating them. CDR3 amino acids: CAMATVAEQFF. Written as DNA, the CDR3 is TGTGCCATGGCGACAGTTGCTGAGCAGTTCTTC.

This chain joins TRBV10-1 and TRBJ2-7, with TRBD2 matching over 11 bases. The CDR3 extends over 12 amino acids. Germline assignment: CDR1 WNHNN and CDR2 SYGVQD (reference sequence). The V segment lost 7 bases and the J segment 9 bases; nucleotides outside the gene matches: 5. In DNA form, the CDR3 reads TGCGCCAGCATCGGGACTAGCGGACCGCAGTACTTC. Residues: CASIGTSGPQYF.

The gene calls are TRBV15 and TRBJ1-3, with D possibly being TRBD1 (6 bases). The germline gives CDR1 LNHNV, CDR2 YYDKDF (reference sequence). CDR3 size: 16 residues. V was trimmed by 2 bases and J by 4 bases, leaving 15 bases between them. The CDR3 sequence: CATSRSFTGRGNTIYF. DNA for the CDR3: TGTGCCACCAGCAGATCCTTTACAGGGAGAGGAAACACCATATATTTT.

The CDR3 loop is CAWSPRGGLAGGGLNEQFF. The DNA of the CDR3 is TGTGCCTGGAGTCCACGGGGAGGACTAGCGGGAGGGGGCCTCAATGAGCAGTTCTTC. The genes are TRBV30 and TRBJ2-1; 15 bases map to TRBD2. V lost 2 bases and J lost 6; bases outside the gene matches: 14. The CDR3 consists of 19 residues. Per the germline V gene, CDR1 is GTSNPN and CDR2 is SVGIG (reference sequence). Drawing the rest from reference TRBV30 and TRBJ2-1, the complete variable domain is SQTIHQWPATLVQPVGSPLSLECTVEGTSNPNLYWYRQAAGRGLQLLFYSVGIGQISSEVPQNLSASRPQDRQFILSSKKLLLSDSGFYLCAWSPRGGLAGGGLNEQFFGPGTRLTVL.

This clone showed up just once. V is TRBV29-1 and J is TRBJ2-7; 7 bases line up with TRBD1. V lost 1 base, J lost 6 bases, and 12 bases stayed unmatched. Germline loops: CDR1 SQVTM, CDR2 ANQGSEA. The CDR3 loop spans 15 amino acids. Here the CDR3 reads CSVEASTGPTGEQYF. The DNA of the CDR3 is TGCAGCGTTGAAGCATCGACAGGGCCCACTGGCGAGCAGTACTTC.

This chain uses TRBV12-3 or TRBV12-4 with TRBJ2-3; D is ambiguous. This CDR3 spans 12 amino acids. Trimming removed 5 bases at V and 0 bases at J, with 3 bases between. In DNA form, the CDR3 reads TGTGCCAGCAGTCTAAGCACAGATACGCAGTATTTT. Translating it yields CASSLSTDTQYF.

This clone was found once. The chain recombines TRBV4-1 with TRBJ2-3, with 7 positions matching TRBD2. Germline loops: CDR1 MGHRA, CDR2 YSYEKL. This CDR3 contains 17 residues. After removal of 0 bases from V and 5 bases from J, the junction contained 11 bases not matched to a gene. The DNA of the CDR3 is TGCGCCAGCAGCCAAGAAGTTGGAACTAGCGAGGTAGATACGCAGTATTTT. Protein sequence: CASSQEVGTSEVDTQYF.

The V gene is TRBV7-3, the J gene TRBJ2-7; D might be TRBD2 (6 bases). V gave up 3 bases and J gave up 5 bases, with 11 bases separating them. This CDR3 region has 13 residues. Germline loops: CDR1 SGHTA, CDR2 FQGTGA. CDR3 coding DNA: TGTGCCAGCAGCTTGGGGGGTAAGAACGAGCAGTACTTC. Translating it yields CASSLGGKNEQYF.